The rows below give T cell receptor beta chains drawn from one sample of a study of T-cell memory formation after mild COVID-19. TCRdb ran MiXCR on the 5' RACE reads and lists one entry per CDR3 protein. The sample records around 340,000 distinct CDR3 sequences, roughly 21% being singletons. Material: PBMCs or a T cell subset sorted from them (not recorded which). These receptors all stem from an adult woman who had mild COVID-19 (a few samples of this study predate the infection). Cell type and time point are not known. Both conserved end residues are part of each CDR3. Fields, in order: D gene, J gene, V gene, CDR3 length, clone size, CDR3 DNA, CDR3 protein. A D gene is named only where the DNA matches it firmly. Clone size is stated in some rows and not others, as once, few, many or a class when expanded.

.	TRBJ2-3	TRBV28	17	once	TGTGCCAGCAGTTTGCTAGGAGGGCCAAGGAAGTCAGATACGCAGTATTTT	CASSLLGGPRKSDTQYF
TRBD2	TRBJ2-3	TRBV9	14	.	TGTGCCAGCAGCGCTTATAGCGGGTCAGATACGCAGTATTTT	CASSAYSGSDTQYF
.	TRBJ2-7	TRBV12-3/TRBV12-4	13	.	TGTGCCAGCAGTTCTGGGCACTCGGACGAGCAGTACTTC	CASSSGHSDEQYF
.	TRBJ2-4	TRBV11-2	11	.	TGTGCCAGCAGCTTAAGGGGTGTAGAGTACTTC	CASSLRGVEYF
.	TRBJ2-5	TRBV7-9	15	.	TGTGCCAGCAGCTTAGGGAAGACCCGTGGTGAGACCCAGTACTTC	CASSLGKTRGETQYF
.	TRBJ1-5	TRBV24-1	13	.	TGTGCCACCAGTGATTCCCTTATGGAGCCCCAGCATTTT	CATSDSLMEPQHF
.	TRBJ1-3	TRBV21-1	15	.	TGTGCCAGCAGCAAAGGATATTTCTCTGGAAACACCATATATTTT	CASSKGYFSGNTIYF
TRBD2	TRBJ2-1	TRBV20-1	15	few	TGCAGTGCTAATAAAGGGACTAGCGGAAACAATGAGCAGTTCTTC	CSANKGTSGNNEQFF
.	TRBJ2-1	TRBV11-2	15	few	TGTGCCAGCAGCTTCCACGGGAGCTCCTACAATGAGCAGTTCTTC	CASSFHGSSYNEQFF
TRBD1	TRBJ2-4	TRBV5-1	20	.	TGCGCCAGCAGCGGCCGGGACAGTTCCTACACGAATCTAGCCAAAAACATTCAGTACTTC	CASSGRDSSYTNLAKNIQYF
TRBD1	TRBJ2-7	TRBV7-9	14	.	TGTGCCAGCAGCCCGACAGGGAATTTCGTCGAGCAGTACTTC	CASSPTGNFVEQYF
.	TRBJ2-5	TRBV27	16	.	TGTGCCAGCACCAACCTCTTGGGGGCCACAATGGAGACCCAGTACTTC	CASTNLLGATMETQYF
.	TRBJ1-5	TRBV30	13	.	TGTGCCTGGAGCCGGGGCCGCGATCAGCCCCAGCATTTT	CAWSRGRDQPQHF
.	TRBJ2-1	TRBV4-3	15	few	TGCGCCAGCAGCCAAGAGGGGGTCCTATACAATGAGCAGTTCTTC	CASSQEGVLYNEQFF